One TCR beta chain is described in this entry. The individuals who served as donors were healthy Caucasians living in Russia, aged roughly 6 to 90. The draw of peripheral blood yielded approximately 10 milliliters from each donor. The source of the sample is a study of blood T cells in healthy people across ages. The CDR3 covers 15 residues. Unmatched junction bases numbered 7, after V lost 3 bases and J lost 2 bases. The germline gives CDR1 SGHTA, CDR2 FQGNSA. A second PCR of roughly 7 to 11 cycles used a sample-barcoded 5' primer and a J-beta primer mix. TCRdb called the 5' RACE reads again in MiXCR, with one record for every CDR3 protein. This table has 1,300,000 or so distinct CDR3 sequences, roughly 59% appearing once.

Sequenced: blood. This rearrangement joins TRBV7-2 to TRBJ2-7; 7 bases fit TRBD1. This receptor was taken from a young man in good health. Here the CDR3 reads CASSFHRDSTYEQYF. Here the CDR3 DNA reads TGTGCCAGCAGCTTTCACCGGGACAGCACCTACGAGCAGTACTTC.